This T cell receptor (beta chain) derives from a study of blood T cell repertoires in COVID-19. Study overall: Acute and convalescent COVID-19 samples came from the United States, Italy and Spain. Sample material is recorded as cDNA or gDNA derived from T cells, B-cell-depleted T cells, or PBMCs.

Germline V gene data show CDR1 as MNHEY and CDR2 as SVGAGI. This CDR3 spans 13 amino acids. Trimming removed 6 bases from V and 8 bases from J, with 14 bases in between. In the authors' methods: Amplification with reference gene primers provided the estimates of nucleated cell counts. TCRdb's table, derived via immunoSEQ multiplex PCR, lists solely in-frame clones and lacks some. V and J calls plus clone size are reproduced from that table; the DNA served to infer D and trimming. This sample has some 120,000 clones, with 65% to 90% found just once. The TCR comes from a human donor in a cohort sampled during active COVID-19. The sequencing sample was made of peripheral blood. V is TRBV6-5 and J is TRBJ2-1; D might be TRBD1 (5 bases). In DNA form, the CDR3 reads TGTGCCAGCAGCACCCCCAGGGAAGATGAGCAGTTCTTC. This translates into CASSTPREDEQFF.